This T cell receptor beta chain comes out of a study of response to subunit inactivated influenza vaccine (dated by TCRdb to the late 2010s). About the investigation overall: Deep quantitative T cell receptor repertoire profiling was used in the study to track responses to a trivalent subunit inactivated influenza vaccine. What the research found in general, with its limitations: It was suggested by the authors that each seasonal influenza vaccination may recruit only a limited number of new T cells.

The CDR3 measures 14 amino acids from cysteine to phenylalanine. The DNA shown is the 42-base CDR3, in frame from base 1. The germline V gene encodes CDR1 DFQATT and CDR2 SNEGSKA (reference sequence). Trimming takes 3 bases off V and 5 bases off J; junction bases not matched to a gene: 8. Receptors were amplified or captured by RT-PCR. The data were produced on an Illumina HiSeq 2500. TCRdb applied fastp at Q25 and MiXCR to the public reads, then kept only in-frame beta chains. Merged by CDR3 protein, the rows form single entries marked with the most common genes and DNA. The sample table lists about 520,000 distinct CDR3 sequences, approximately 7.2% of them with a count of one. The ten largest make up around 13% of the sample. In this sample, this clonotype turned up a few times. What this receptor recognizes is not known. No base-level quality is on record; no much larger clone is a single base apart.

The sequenced sample was PBMCs from blood, obtained around 25 months after vaccination. The chain joins TRBV20-1 to TRBJ1-1, with 8 bases aligning to TRBD1. This receptor was obtained from a man aged 45 to 70 who received an inactivated influenza vaccine. Donor details come from another sample of the same person, matched by shared clones. CDR3 region: CSARSGGWGTEAFF. The nucleotide sequence reads TGCAGTGCTAGGTCAGGGGGCTGGGGAACTGAAGCTTTCTTT.